This TCR beta chain was recovered during a study of T cell responses to AZD1222 COVID-19 vaccine. Pooling was applied to second doses at about 4 or about 12 weeks. Germline CDR1 is SGHTA and CDR2 is FQGTGA. V was clipped by 6 bases and J by 4 bases; unmatched bases: 10. The CDR3 runs 15 residues. Overall study findings and caveats: Reports indicate that nearly half of spike-specific TCRs are directed at unmutated variant regions. It was only six AZD1222 recipients who were seropositive at baseline.

Profiling relied on immunoSEQ multiplex PCR, and the TCRdb table lists in-frame clones only, not all of them. The sample lists fewer than 90,000 clones; about nine tenths were seen once. As regards this clone: Its matching antigen is unknown.

The genes are TRBV7-3 and TRBJ2-5, with 8 positions matching TRBD2. Source: peripheral blood, taken 28 days after the second AZD1222 dose. This TCR was sampled from an adult who received the AZD1222 COVID-19 vaccine. Written as DNA, the CDR3 is TGTGCCAGCAGTAGTAGCGGGACGTGGGGAGAGACCCAGTACTTC. Translation gives CASSSSGTWGETQYF.